A single sample is the source of the 26 T cell receptor beta chains below, sequenced in a study of glioma-infiltrating T cells. TCR alpha and beta CDR3 regions were amplified from RNA using iRepertoire nested multiplex PCR. Each CDR3 protein is one row after TCRdb ran MiXCR on the multiplex PCR reads. Of 100,000 to 150,000 distinct CDR3 sequences in the sample, about 25% were seen once. The sequenced material came from glioma tissue, nonneoplastic brain tissue, or PBMCs (not recorded which). Every receptor here comes from a human donor with low-grade glioma or glioblastoma, undergoing nonglioma brain surgery, or in good health (not recorded which).

CDR3 nucleotides: TGTGCCAGCAGCTTGCCTTTACAGGGCTATGGCTACACCTTC. This codes for CASSLPLQGYGYTF. V gene TRBV5-4 combines with J gene TRBJ1-2; D perhaps matches TRBD1 (6 bases). Trimming left V 1 base short and J 4 bases short, with 11 bases between. Germline-derived CDR1 and CDR2 are SGHNT and YYREEE (reference sequence). This CDR3 is built from 14 residues.

To note about this clonotype: A much larger clone lies one base from this, so it may be a read error. The J gene is TRBJ1-5, the V gene TRBV20-1; D is possibly TRBD1 (5 bases). The ends were cut back, 3 bases at V and 11 bases at J, with 20 bases in the middle. The length of the CDR3 is 14 residues. Per the germline V gene, CDR1 is DFQATT and CDR2 is SNEGSKA (reference sequence). CDR3 sequence reads: CSARSQLGDLAQHF. CDR3 DNA sequence: TGCAGTGCTAGGAGTCAGTTGGGGGACCTGGCCCAGCATTTT.

At least ten counts were recorded for this clonotype. The chain is built from TRBV6-1 and TRBJ2-7, with TRBD1 as a possible D gene (5 bases). V lost 1 base and J 4 bases, leaving 8 bases between the germline ends. The CDR3 runs 13 residues. Germline assignment: CDR1 MNHNS and CDR2 SASEGT. CDR3 loop: CASSEEGWYEQYV. The DNA of the CDR3 is TGTGCCAGCAGTGAAGAGGGGTGGTACGAGCAGTACGTC.

This chain joins TRBV12-3 or TRBV12-4 and TRBJ1-5; a possible D gene is TRBD1 (5 bases). V was pared by 5 bases and J by 7 bases, with 15 bases between. This CDR3 contains 14 residues. CDR3 amino acids: CASSPPGREQPQHF. Here the CDR3 DNA reads TGTGCCAGCAGTCCACCGGGACGAGAGCAGCCCCAGCATTTT.

This clonotype was observed a few times. This chain connects TRBV6-1 to TRBJ2-4; 7 bases are a match to TRBD1. The CDR3 sequence is 17 residues long. The V gene's germline CDR1 is MNHNS and CDR2 SASEGT. V shed 6 bases, J shed 0 bases, and the junction held 11 bases outside the gene matches. This chain's CDR3 is CASSSQGQQLAKNIQYF. CDR3 DNA sequence: TGTGCCAGCAGCAGCCAGGGACAGCAGCTAGCCAAAAACATTCAGTACTTC.

The sample holds many counts of this clonotype. The CDR3 DNA is TGCAGTGCTTATACAGGGGGCTTCTTGTCTAATTCACCCCTCCACTTT. Translating gives CSAYTGGFLSNSPLHF. The V and J genes are TRBV20-1 and TRBJ1-6, with 9 bases matching TRBD1. The CDR3 length is 16 residues. CDR1 is DFQATT, CDR2 SNEGSKA, per germline (reference sequence). V was clipped by 5 bases and J by 6 bases; unmatched bases: 11.

In this sample, this clonotype turned up a few times. The V gene is TRBV2, the J gene TRBJ1-1; 9 nucleotides align to TRBD1. The J segment lost 5 bases and the V segment lost 6 bases, leaving 7 bases of the junction unmatched. Per germline, CDR1 SNHLY and CDR2 FYNNEI. This CDR3 has 14 amino acids. CDR3 protein: CASREQGAETEAFF. The CDR3 bases are TGTGCCAGCAGAGAACAGGGGGCAGAGACTGAAGCTTTCTTT.

The J gene is TRBJ1-5, the V gene TRBV20-1; tentative D call: TRBD1 (5 bases). CDR1 and CDR2 from the germline V gene are DFQATT and SNEGSKA (reference sequence). Trimming stripped 5 bases from V and 9 bases from J, with 14 bases between. This CDR3 is 12 amino acids long. The CDR3 sequence is CSAAGTARPQHF. The CDR3 DNA reads as TGCAGTGCTGCAGGGACGGCGCGGCCCCAGCATTTT.

The chain is built from TRBV20-1 and TRBJ2-1; 12 nucleotides align to TRBD2. The CDR3 sequence is 19 residues long. Trimming removed 1 base from V and 0 bases from J; junction bases left unmatched: 10. CDR1 is DFQATT, CDR2 SNEGSKA, per germline (reference sequence). The CDR3 DNA is TGCAGTGCTAGAGTAACTAGCGGGGGGCCCATGAGCTCCTACAATGAGCAGTTCTTC. Its translation is CSARVTSGGPMSSYNEQFF.

This clonotype has at least ten counts. One end of the junction is discordant with germline, which a read error may explain. CDR3 loop: CASSQDSGRGGQHF. The CDR3 DNA reads as TGTGCCAGCAGCCAAGATTCGGGGCGGGGGGGCCAACATTTT. V is TRBV4-2 and J is TRBJ2-3; 9 positions agree with TRBD2. CDR1 and CDR2 (germline): LGHNA, YNFKEQ. The CDR3 runs 14 residues.

This sequence joins TRBV4-1 and TRBJ1-6, with D tentatively TRBD1 (6 bases). V lost 0 bases and J lost 15, with 21 bases in between. The CDR3 sequence is 16 residues long. Germline-derived CDR1 and CDR2 are MGHRA and YSYEKL. The CDR3 nucleotides read TGCGCCAGCAGCCAAGAGGGGGGGGCCCTAGGAGTTGGCCTCCACTTT. This translates into CASSQEGGALGVGLHF.

The chain carries TRBV4-1 and TRBJ2-2, with D possibly being TRBD2 (6 bases). Trimming removed 0 bases at V and 3 bases at J, with 8 bases between. The V gene's germline CDR1 is MGHRA and CDR2 YSYEKL. The CDR3 spans 15 residues. In nucleotides, the CDR3 is TGCGCCAGCAGCCAAGAAGGAGGGTACACCGGGGAGCTGTTTTTT. It is translated as CASSQEGGYTGELFF.

This chain joins TRBV3-1 and TRBJ2-5; 10 positions agree with TRBD1. V lost 0 bases to trimming and J lost 5 bases; unmatched junction nucleotides: 9. The germline V gene has CDR1 LGHDT and CDR2 YNNKEL (reference sequence). This CDR3 has 17 amino acids. CDR3 in DNA: TGTGCCAGCAGCCAAGAGCGAGACAGGGGGCAGGGGGAGACCCAGTACTTC. It codes for CASSQERDRGQGETQYF.

The V gene is TRBV2, the J gene TRBJ2-6; D unclear. The CDR3 extends over 15 amino acids. Germline loops: CDR1 SNHLY, CDR2 FYNNEI. Trimming shortened V by 6 bases and J by 2 bases, and 11 bases separated the two germline ends. The CDR3 DNA is TGTGCCAGCAGACCCAGTTCTACTGGGGCCAACGTCCTGACTTTC. Its protein is CASRPSSTGANVLTF.

Only a few counts were recorded for this clonotype. The chain has TRBV20-1 and TRBJ2-7; 13 bases match TRBD2. The CDR3 contains 14 residues. The V and J ends lost 5 bases and 2 bases, in that order; junction bases with no gene match: 3. CDR1 and CDR2 (germline): DFQATT, SNEGSKA (reference sequence). CDR3 loop: CSARGLAGAYEQYV. The DNA of the CDR3 is TGCAGTGCTCGTGGACTAGCGGGGGCCTACGAGCAGTACGTC.

The count of this clonotype is one. This chain connects TRBV24-1 to TRBJ2-3; D is unclear. CDR3 length: 13 residues. The germline CDR1 and CDR2 sequences are KGHDR and SFDVKD. Trimming removed 8 bases from V and 4 bases from J, with 12 bases in between. This chain's CDR3 is CATNFGDADTQYF. CDR3 sequence (DNA): TGTGCCACCAATTTTGGGGATGCAGATACGCAGTATTTT.

In its sample, this clonotype was seen a few times. The V and J genes are TRBV3-1 and TRBJ1-2; D is undetermined. Trimming cost V 1 base and J 3 bases, with 12 bases left between them. This CDR3 is 15 amino acids long. The V gene's germline CDR1 is LGHDT and CDR2 YNNKEL (reference sequence). CDR3 in amino acids: CASSQVAHIDYGYTF. The CDR3 region has the DNA TGTGCCAGCAGCCAAGTGGCCCACATCGACTATGGCTACACCTTC.

This clonotype was seen a few times. V and J are TRBV7-3 and TRBJ2-5; TRBD2 matches at 11 bases. This CDR3 has 15 residues. With 6 bases clipped from V and 4 bases from J, the junction kept 7 bases outside the gene matches. Looked up from germline, CDR1 is SGHTA and CDR2 is FQGTGA. The CDR3 nucleotides are TGTGCCAGCAGTTTAGCGGGGGGGCCTGGAGAGACCCAGTACTTC. Its protein is CASSLAGGPGETQYF.

This clonotype was detected ten times or more. V usage is TRBV6-6 and J usage is TRBJ1-6; 7 positions match TRBD1. J was trimmed by 10 bases and V by 2 bases; bases with no gene match: 8. This CDR3 region has 15 residues. The germline CDR1 and CDR2 sequences are MNHNY and SVGAGI (reference sequence). The CDR3 protein is CASSYRQGKGSPLHF. The CDR3 DNA reads as TGTGCCAGCAGTTACCGACAGGGAAAGGGATCACCCCTCCACTTT.

In the case of this clonotype: It may be a read error: a sequence one base away is much more abundant. CDR3 in DNA: TGTGCCAGCAGTCTAGCGAGGGGGATTTACAATGAGCAGTTCTTC. Protein product: CASSLARGIYNEQFF. The chain couples TRBV27 to TRBJ2-1, with D perhaps assigned TRBD1 or TRBD2 (6 bases each). Trimming cost V 5 bases and J 4 bases, with 15 bases left between them. This CDR3 contains 15 residues. Germline loops: CDR1 MNHEY, CDR2 SMNVEV (reference sequence).

This clonotype appeared many times. The J gene is TRBJ1-5, the V gene TRBV28; TRBD1 is a possible D gene (5 bases). V was pared by 5 bases and J by 6 bases, with 20 bases between. In germline, CDR1 is MDHEN, CDR2 SYDVKM. This CDR3 is 16 amino acids long. The CDR3 bases are TGTGCCAGCAGTCCGTATTACAGGTCCCGAGGTCAGCCCCAGCATTTT. As protein: CASSPYYRSRGQPQHF.

This clonotype was seen at least ten times. This chain links TRBV27 with TRBJ1-5; D may be TRBD1 (5 bases). The CDR3 is 17 residues long. Germline CDR1 is MNHEY and CDR2 is SMNVEV (reference sequence). V dropped 5 bases and J dropped 0 bases, with 17 bases sitting between them. The CDR3 protein is CASSLYPPQGSNQPQHF. CDR3 DNA sequence: TGTGCCAGCAGTCTATACCCGCCCCAGGGTAGCAATCAGCCCCAGCATTTT.

This clonotype was recorded at least ten times. This chain uses TRBV6-1 with TRBJ2-1, with D tentatively TRBD2 (6 bases). V lost 6 bases to trimming and J lost 8 bases, with 11 bases between them. Germline CDR1 is MNHNS and CDR2 is SASEGT. This CDR3 has 12 residues. CDR3 residues: CASRGLPDEQFF. In DNA form, the CDR3 reads TGTGCCAGCAGGGGACTCCCGGATGAGCAGTTCTTC.

This clonotype was seen a handful of times. The rearrangement links TRBV15 to TRBJ1-1, with D maybe TRBD1 (5 bases). The CDR3 is 14 residues long. The V and J ends lost 3 bases and 5 bases respectively, with 13 bases between them. Germline CDR1 and CDR2: LNHNV and YYDKDF (reference sequence). The CDR3, as DNA: TGTGCCACCAGCAGCAGGGATCCGGGGACTGAAGCTTTCTTT. Amino acid sequence: CATSSRDPGTEAFF.

In this sample, this clonotype turned up a few times. J is TRBJ2-2 and V is TRBV6-1, with D perhaps being TRBD1 or TRBD2 (5 bases each). The CDR3 has 16 amino acids. The V gene lost 7 bases and the J gene lost 2 bases, with 17 bases spanning the gap. In germline, CDR1 is MNHNS, CDR2 SASEGT. This CDR3 reads CASTPRGYSNTGELFF. The CDR3 DNA sequence: TGTGCCAGCACCCCCCGGGGCTACTCCAACACCGGGGAGCTGTTTTTT.

This clonotype was found many times. The chain links TRBV24-1 to TRBJ2-3; 8 nucleotides agree with TRBD2. The junction had 3 bases not matched to a gene; V was cut back by 1 base and J by 4 bases. The CDR3 totals 15 residues. The germline CDR1 and CDR2 sequences are KGHDR and SFDVKD. CDR3 amino acids: CATSDFGTRADTQYF. In DNA, the CDR3 is TGTGCCACCAGTGATTTTGGGACTAGAGCAGATACGCAGTATTTT.